The T cell receptor beta chain described here comes from a study of blood T cell repertoires in COVID-19. The overall study: From the United States, Italy and Spain came samples of acute and convalescent COVID-19. PBMCs, B-cell-depleted T cells, or T cells were the source of the cDNA or gDNA that made up the material.

Authors' analysis steps: Estimated nucleated cell counts came from reference gene primer amplification. The assay was immunoSEQ multiplex PCR, and TCRdb's table has in-frame clones only and misses some. V, J and clone size derive from that table, while D and trimming were established from the DNA sequence. The sample lists 180,000 or so clones, 65% to 90% occurring once. J gave up 6 bases and V 3 bases, and 2 bases lay outside the gene matches. The germline V gene has CDR1 KGHDR and CDR2 SFDVKD. The CDR3 extends over 15 amino acids. This chain joins TRBV24-1 and TRBJ2-3, with TRBD2 identical over 13 bases. The material sequenced was peripheral blood. The sequence was obtained from a man aged 55 to 70 with acute or convalescent COVID-19. In DNA form, the CDR3 reads TGTGCCACCAGTGATACTAGCGGGGGGGTCGATACGCAGTATTTT. Translation gives CATSDTSGGVDTQYF.